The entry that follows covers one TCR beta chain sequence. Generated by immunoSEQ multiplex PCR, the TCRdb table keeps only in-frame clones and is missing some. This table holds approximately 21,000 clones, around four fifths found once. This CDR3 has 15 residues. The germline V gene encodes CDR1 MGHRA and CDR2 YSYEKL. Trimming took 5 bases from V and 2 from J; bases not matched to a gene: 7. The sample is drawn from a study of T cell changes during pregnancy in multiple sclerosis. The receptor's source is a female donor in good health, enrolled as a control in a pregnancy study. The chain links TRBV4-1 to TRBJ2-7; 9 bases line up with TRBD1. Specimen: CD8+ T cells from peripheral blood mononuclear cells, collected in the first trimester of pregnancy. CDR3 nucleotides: TGCGCCAGCAGCACTGAACAGGGGGCCCCCTACGAGCAGTACTTC. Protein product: CASSTEQGAPYEQYF.